Given below is one TCR beta chain in context. Its target is not known. The sample comes from a study of T cells after posttransplantation cyclophosphamide. Study-wide points: Recipient CMV seropositivity and CMV reactivation strongly tracked TRB clonality.

The CDR3 consists of 15 residues. Per the germline V gene, CDR1 is MGHRA and CDR2 is YSYEKL. The V end was cut by 0 bases, the J end by 0 bases, with 6 bases between. A marrow graft followed busulfan-fludarabine conditioning, with cyclophosphamide on days +3 and +4. The assay was immunoSEQ multiplex PCR, and TCRdb's table has in-frame clones only and misses some. The repertoire includes under 20,000 clones, roughly 72% of them detected once, and around 25% sits in the top ten. The specimen comprised PBMCs, sampled after an allogeneic stem cell transplant with post-transplant cyclophosphamide. This chain connects TRBV4-1 to TRBJ2-1; D is undetermined. The TCR originated in a male patient between 25 and 40 years old who received an allogeneic stem cell transplant from a related donor, was CMV-positive, and had acute GVHD only. Some T cells may be transferred from the graft donor. The CDR3, as DNA: TGCGCCAGCAGCCAAGAGGAGACCTCCTACAATGAGCAGTTCTTC. It translates to CASSQEETSYNEQFF.